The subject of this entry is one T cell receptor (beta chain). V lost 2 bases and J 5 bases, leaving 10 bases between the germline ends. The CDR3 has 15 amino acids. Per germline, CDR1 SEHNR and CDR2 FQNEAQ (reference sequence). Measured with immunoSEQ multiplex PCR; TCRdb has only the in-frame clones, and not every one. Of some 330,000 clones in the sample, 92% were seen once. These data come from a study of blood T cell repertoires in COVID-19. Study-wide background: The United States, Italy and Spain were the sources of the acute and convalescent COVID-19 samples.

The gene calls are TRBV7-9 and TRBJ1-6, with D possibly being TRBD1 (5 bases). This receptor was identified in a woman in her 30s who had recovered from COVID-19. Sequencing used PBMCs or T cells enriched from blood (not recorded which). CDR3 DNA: TGTGCCAGCAGCTTATCTATAGGGGATAATTCACCCCTCCACTTT. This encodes CASSLSIGDNSPLHF.